In this sample, the clone carrying this T cell receptor beta chain turned up once. Its antigen is undetermined. This record belongs to a study of shared clonotypes between healthy human individuals. Across the whole study: The study enrolled a couple of women and a few men aged 18 to 49.

Per the germline V gene, CDR1 is SEHNR and CDR2 is FQNEAQ (reference sequence). The CDR3 totals 17 residues. The germline V and J ends were trimmed by 1 base and 4 bases, with 17 bases remaining between them. The protocol was immunoSEQ multiplex PCR, while the TCRdb copy is restricted to in-frame clones and leaves out a portion. The sample lists 2 million to 2.5 million clones, 95% occurring once. Broader study findings: Some clonotypes were shared by all four sorted-subset donors, while others were not shared. The non-shared ones had lower generation probabilities than the shared ones.

The sample comprised naive CD4+ T cells sorted from blood. Described subset: CD45RA+ positively selected. V usage is TRBV7-9 and J usage is TRBJ1-5, with D possibly being TRBD1 (5 bases). The sequence was obtained from a young man in good health. The CDR3 DNA reads as TGTGCCAGCAGCTTAGTCCCCGGGGGGGGGAGTAATCAGCCCCAGCATTTT. Amino acids: CASSLVPGGGSNQPQHF.